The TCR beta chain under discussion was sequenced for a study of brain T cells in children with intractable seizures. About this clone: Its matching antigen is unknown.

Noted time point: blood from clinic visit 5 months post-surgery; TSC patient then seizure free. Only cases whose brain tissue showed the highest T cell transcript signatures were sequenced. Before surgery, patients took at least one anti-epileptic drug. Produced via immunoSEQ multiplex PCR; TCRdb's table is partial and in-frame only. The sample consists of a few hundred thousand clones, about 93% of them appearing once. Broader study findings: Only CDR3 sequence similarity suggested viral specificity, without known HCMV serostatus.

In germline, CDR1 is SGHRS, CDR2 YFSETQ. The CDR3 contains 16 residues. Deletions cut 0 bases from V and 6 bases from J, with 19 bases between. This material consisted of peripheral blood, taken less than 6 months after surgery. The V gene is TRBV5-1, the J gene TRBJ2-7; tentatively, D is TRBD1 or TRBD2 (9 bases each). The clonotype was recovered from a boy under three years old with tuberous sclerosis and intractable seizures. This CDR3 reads CASSLGRLADRGEQYF. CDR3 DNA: TGCGCCAGCAGCTTGGGTAGACTAGCGGACAGGGGCGAGCAGTACTTC.